This entry features one TCR beta chain sequence. Its antigen remains unidentified. Clones were sequenced by immunoSEQ multiplex PCR, and TCRdb holds only the in-frame ones, with some missing. The table records tens of thousands of clones, 90% to 95% of them present only once. The data were obtained in a study of Tregs in tolerant kidney transplant recipients. Study-level points and caveats: Validation in larger populations is needed because few patients were studied. Tregs expanded with activated donor B cells seemed most donor-specific. This study did not directly address biological reproducibility.

CDR3 size: 13 residues. The germline V gene has CDR1 MNHEY and CDR2 SVGAGI. V shed 0 bases and J shed 11 bases, with 13 bases lying between them. Unstimulated Tregs (CD4+CD25+CD127-) and CD4+CD25- non-Tregs were sorted from PBMCs. The TCR comes from a human donor in good health. The material sequenced was CD8+ T cells from blood. V usage is TRBV6-5 and J usage is TRBJ1-2; no clear D. The chain's CDR3 is CASSYSDLGEYTF. CDR3 bases: TGTGCCAGCAGTTACTCGGACCTTGGGGAATACACCTTC.